This is a list of T cell receptor beta chains from one sample in a study of radiotherapy plus CTLA-4 blockade in lung cancer. Here immunoSEQ multiplex PCR was the method, and the copy in TCRdb shows in-frame clones only, minus some. Altogether roughly 120,000 clones are present, roughly 74% being singletons, with the ten largest covering roughly 5.2%. The sample was peripheral blood, taken from a patient treated with radiotherapy plus ipilimumab. Every receptor here comes from a human donor with non-small cell lung cancer who had a partial response to radiotherapy plus ipilimumab. Each CDR3 is given with its conserved first and last residue. A D gene is named only where the DNA matches it firmly. Not every row has a clone size; where given, it reads once, few, many or a size class.

clone_size	v_call	cdr3_length	j_call	d_call	cdr3_nt	cdr3_aa
.	TRBV7-3	14	TRBJ2-2	.	TGTGCCAGCAGCTCCCTATTGAACACCGGGGAGCTGTTTTTT	CASSSLLNTGELFF
.	TRBV14	13	TRBJ1-5	.	TGTGCCAGCAGCCAAGGAAGCCTGGAGCCCCAGCATTTT	CASSQGSLEPQHF
.	TRBV7-8	15	TRBJ1-2	TRBD1	TGTGCCAGCAGCTTACGGGACAGGGGGCGCGAAGGCTACACCTTC	CASSLRDRGREGYTF
.	TRBV21-1	20	TRBJ1-1	.	TGTGCCAGCAGCAAAGCGCAGACCGGTGGCAGGGAAAAAGGGAACACTGAAGCTTTCTTT	CASSKAQTGGREKGNTEAFF
.	TRBV19	16	TRBJ2-6	.	TGTGCCAGCTCGGGACGGGGGGCATCTGGGGCCAACGTCCTGACTTTC	CASSGRGASGANVLTF
few	TRBV6-6	14	TRBJ1-4	.	TGTGCCAGCAGGCAGGACGGGCGGGAAGAAAAACTGTTTTTT	CASRQDGREEKLFF
.	TRBV6-1	13	TRBJ2-7	.	TGTGCCAGCAGTAGGGACTGGGCCTACGAGCAGTACTTC	CASSRDWAYEQYF
.	TRBV9	15	TRBJ1-5	.	TGTGCCAGCAGCGTAGCTTCGGGGAGCAATCAGCCCCAGCATTTT	CASSVASGSNQPQHF
.	TRBV28	15	TRBJ2-2	TRBD1	TGTGCCAGCAGTTCCGGGACAGGGGTTCACGGGGAGCTGTTTTTT	CASSSGTGVHGELFF
.	TRBV6-5	12	TRBJ2-2	.	TGTGCCAGCAGGTCCAGGGTAGGGGAGCTGTTTTTT	CASRSRVGELFF
few	TRBV2	16	TRBJ2-1	TRBD1	TGTGCCAGCAGTTGGGACAGGACCAGCTCCTACAATGAGCAGTTCTTC	CASSWDRTSSYNEQFF
.	TRBV6-4	13	TRBJ2-7	TRBD2	TGTGCCAGCAGTGCGACTAGCTCGAGCGAGCAGTACTTC	CASSATSSSEQYF
.	TRBV7-2	13	TRBJ1-2	TRBD1	TGTGCCAGCAGCTTTACAGGGGACTATGGCTACACCTTC	CASSFTGDYGYTF
.	TRBV9	15	TRBJ2-3	TRBD2	TGTGCCAGCAGCGTACGGACTAGCGGGGGAGATACGCAGTATTTT	CASSVRTSGGDTQYF
.	TRBV28	14	TRBJ1-5	.	TGTGCCAGCAGTTTCCAGGGGTCTTGGCAGCCCCAGCATTTT	CASSFQGSWQPQHF
.	TRBV7-2	16	TRBJ2-1	TRBD2	TGTGCCAGCAGCCTCGCCGTAGCGGGATTTGGGAATGAGCAGTTCTTC	CASSLAVAGFGNEQFF
.	TRBV4-1	16	TRBJ1-2	.	TGCGCCAGCAGCCAAGCCCTTACGGGGGGGATCTATGGCTACACCTTC	CASSQALTGGIYGYTF
.	TRBV9	15	TRBJ1-2	TRBD1	TGTGCCAGCAGCTTGGACACCGGGACAGACTATGGCTACACCTTC	CASSLDTGTDYGYTF
.	TRBV5-4	15	TRBJ2-3	TRBD2	TGTGCCAGCAGCCCCGGACTAGTTCCTTCAGATACGCAGTATTTT	CASSPGLVPSDTQYF
.	TRBV5-4	15	TRBJ2-3	.	TGTGCCAGCAGCTTGGACGGGAGTAGCACAGATACGCAGTATTTT	CASSLDGSSTDTQYF
.	TRBV18	15	TRBJ1-4	.	TGTGCCAGCTCACCACGATCTGGTAGCGGTGAAAAACTGTTTTTT	CASSPRSGSGEKLFF
.	TRBV7-9	16	TRBJ2-5	TRBD2	TGTGCCAGCAGCTTAGCGAGTAGCGGGAGCCTAGAGACCCAGTACTTC	CASSLASSGSLETQYF
.	TRBV27	14	TRBJ2-5	.	TGTGCCAGCAGTTACAGGGTAGAGGGTGAGACCCAGTACTTC	CASSYRVEGETQYF
.	TRBV6-1	14	TRBJ2-1	.	TGTGCCAGCACAGCGTATAGCTCCTACAATGAGCAGTTCTTC	CASTAYSSYNEQFF
.	TRBV9	13	TRBJ2-2	.	TGTGCCAGCAGCGCTAGGACAGCCGGGGAGCTGTTTTTT	CASSARTAGELFF
few	TRBV6-5	14	TRBJ1-2	.	TGTGCCAGCAGTTCCAAACTCGATAACTATGGCTACACCTTC	CASSSKLDNYGYTF
few	TRBV7-9	16	TRBJ1-5	TRBD1	TGTGCCAGCAGCCCCGGACAGGGCGAAGGCAATCAGCCCCAGCATTTT	CASSPGQGEGNQPQHF
.	TRBV7-8	11	TRBJ2-7	.	TGTGCCAGCAGCCACTCCTACGAGCAGTACTTC	CASSHSYEQYF
.	TRBV19	13	TRBJ2-1	TRBD2	TGTGCCAGTAGTACGACGGGAGGAGGGGAGCAGTTCTTC	CASSTTGGGEQFF
.	TRBV19	15	TRBJ2-1	.	TGTGCCACCAAATCTAGCGCCAGCTCCTACAATGAGCAGTTCTTC	CATKSSASSYNEQFF
once	TRBV19	17	TRBJ1-1	TRBD1	TGTGCCAGTAGTGGAGGGGACAGGGGCCGTCTCCGCACTGAAGCTTTCTTT	CASSGGDRGRLRTEAFF
.	TRBV14	18	TRBJ2-1	TRBD2	TGTGCCAGCAGCCAAGCAAGGACTAGCGGGGGTTACTACAATGAGCAGTTCTTC	CASSQARTSGGYYNEQFF
few	TRBV4-1	16	TRBJ1-2	TRBD1	TGCGCCAGCAGCCAAGAGAGACAGGGGGTACGTCGTGGCTACACCTTC	CASSQERQGVRRGYTF
.	TRBV7-2	15	TRBJ2-2	TRBD1	TGTGCCAGCAGCTCCGGGACAGGGAACACCGGGGAGCTGTTTTTT	CASSSGTGNTGELFF
once	TRBV7-8	17	TRBJ2-7	.	TGTGCCAGCAGCCATAAGGAGGCGGGCATTGGATCCTACGAGCAGTACTTC	CASSHKEAGIGSYEQYF
.	TRBV7-3	12	TRBJ1-2	.	TGTGCCAGCAGCTTAGCAGGGTCCCACTACACCTTC	CASSLAGSHYTF
.	TRBV28	14	TRBJ1-2	TRBD1	TGTGCCAGCAGTCGTAACAGGGGCGGCTATGGCTACACCTTC	CASSRNRGGYGYTF
.	TRBV28	15	TRBJ1-5	TRBD1	TGTGCCAGCAGACCCACAGGGGATGGCAATCAGCCCCAGCATTTT	CASRPTGDGNQPQHF
.	TRBV18	13	TRBJ1-5	.	TGTGCCAGCTCACCGTTGAGAAATCAGCCCCAGCATTTT	CASSPLRNQPQHF
.	TRBV5-1	11	TRBJ1-1	.	TGCGCCAGCAGCTTGGAGGGGGAAGCTTTCTTT	CASSLEGEAFF
.	TRBV23-1	16	TRBJ1-4	.	TGCGCCAGCAGTCAATCTCAGTGGAGGATGAATGAAAAACTGTTTTTT	CASSQSQWRMNEKLFF
.	TRBV10-3	13	TRBJ2-1	.	TGTGCCATCAGTGAGTCCTCGCGAGGCCTCGGGGTCTTC	CAISESSRGLGVF
.	TRBV11-2	16	TRBJ2-1	TRBD2	TGTGCCAGCAGCTGGTCCGGGACTAGCGGGAGCAATGAGCAGTTCTTC	CASSWSGTSGSNEQFF
.	TRBV5-4	15	TRBJ2-1	TRBD1	TGTGCCAGCATTCCCGGGGACAGGGGGCTTACGGAGCAGTTCTTC	CASIPGDRGLTEQFF
.	TRBV30	14	TRBJ1-1	.	TGTGCCTGGAGTCCGACAGGAGTTAACACTGAAGCTTTCTTT	CAWSPTGVNTEAFF
.	TRBV6-1	16	TRBJ1-4	TRBD1	TGTGCCAGCAGTGAACTAACAGGGGGGACTAATGAAAAACTGTTTTTT	CASSELTGGTNEKLFF
few	TRBV11-3	12	TRBJ2-2	.	TGTGCCAGCGGAGGGGACCCCGGGGAGCTGTTTTTT	CASGGDPGELFF
.	TRBV4-2	17	TRBJ2-3	TRBD2	TGTGCCAGCAGCCAAGGGGATAGCGGGAGGATTGGAGATACGCAGTATTTT	CASSQGDSGRIGDTQYF
.	TRBV30	14	TRBJ2-5	.	TGTGCCTGGAGTCCGTTGAGAGGTCGTTTGACCCAGTACTTC	CAWSPLRGRLTQYF
.	TRBV28	15	TRBJ1-2	TRBD1	TGTGCCAGCAGTTTGACAGGGGTGGCTCGCTATGGCTACACCTTC	CASSLTGVARYGYTF
.	TRBV18	15	TRBJ2-1	.	TGTGCCAGCTCTCTCAGCGGAGGCTCCTACAATGAGCAGTTCTTC	CASSLSGGSYNEQFF
few	TRBV30	18	TRBJ2-3	TRBD2	TGTGCCTGGAGCGGGACTAGCGGGAGAGGGCTAAGCACAGATACGCAGTATTTT	CAWSGTSGRGLSTDTQYF
.	TRBV2	15	TRBJ2-3	.	TGTGCCAGCATGCTTGGGCTAACTAGCACAGATACGCAGTATTTT	CASMLGLTSTDTQYF
once	TRBV9	15	TRBJ2-2	.	TGTGCCAGCAGCGTAGCTGTGACTTTTACCGGGGAGCTGTTTTTT	CASSVAVTFTGELFF